This T cell receptor beta chain was recovered during a study of T cells in Graves' hyperthyroidism and ophthalmopathy. The study, taken as a whole, reports: In the blood, most expanded thyroid clonotypes above 0.001 appeared as well.

Uncontrolled infection, other autoimmune disease, pregnancy or lactation led to exclusion. Each diagnosis was grounded in clinical symptoms, serum thyroxine and TRAb, thyroid ultrasound, and orbital computed tomography. PBMCs came from 9 to 10 ml fresh peripheral blood. This clonotype was recorded only once. Its specificity is not known. Amplified TCR beta CDR3 regions came from RNA transcripts. HTBI primers drove first-round RT-PCR of the TCR CDR3. TCRdb ran MiXCR on the multiplex PCR reads and lists one entry per CDR3 protein. The sample has hundreds of thousands of distinct CDR3 sequences, roughly 14% seen once. The TCR sequence derives from a woman aged 18-29 years with Graves' hyperthyroidism. The sequencing input was blood.

The CDR3 sequence is CASSPVFAGGTDTQYF. CDR3 coding DNA: TGTGCCAGCAGCCCGGTTTTTGCGGGGGGCACAGATACGCAGTATTTT. The chain employs TRBV9 and TRBJ2-3, with 7 bases that match TRBD2. The trim removed 4 bases at V and 1 base at J, leaving 9 bases unmatched. This CDR3 has 16 amino acids. Germline lookup yields CDR1 SGDLS and CDR2 YYNGEE.